Shown below are 4 T cell receptor beta chains from a single sample sequenced in a study of cytomegalovirus exposure and HLA in healthy donors. PCR was performed using 60 Vbeta and 13 Jbeta primers. Clones were read by immunoSEQ multiplex PCR, and TCRdb kept only the in-frame ones, dropping some. The table has about 120,000 clones, about 81% seen once; the top ten hold about 2.8%. Sample: PBMCs. Receptors originate from a woman in her thirties or forties in good health and CMV-seropositive.

The count of this clone is one. This chain links TRBV6-5 with TRBJ2-1; 10 positions match TRBD2. This CDR3 is built from 16 residues. Looked up from germline, CDR1 is MNHEY and CDR2 is SVGAGI. V lost 2 bases and J lost 8; bases outside the gene matches: 9. The CDR3 DNA follows: TGTGCCAGCAGTTACGCCGAGCGGGGGGGCCGGGATGAGCAGTTCTTC. It yields the protein CASSYAERGGRDEQFF.

This clone was counted between two and nine times. The chain combines TRBV29-1 with TRBJ1-1, with a weak D call TRBD1 (5 bases). The V end lost 6 bases, the J end lost 0 bases, and 17 bases lay between the germline ends. This CDR3 contains 15 residues. Germline CDR1 is SQVTM and CDR2 is ANQGSEA. The CDR3, as DNA: TGCAGCGTGGAGGGACGGATGAGTATGAACACTGAAGCTTTCTTT. Translated: CSVEGRMSMNTEAFF.

The chain employs TRBV27 and TRBJ2-7; D perhaps matches TRBD1 (5 bases). This CDR3 region has 12 residues. Trimming removed 2 bases at V and 3 bases at J, with 5 bases between. Germline V CDR1 and CDR2: MNHEY, SMNVEV (reference sequence). CDR3 DNA sequence: TGTGCCAGCAGTTTACAGGGCTACGAGCAGTACTTC. This codes for CASSLQGYEQYF.

The chain employs TRBV7-2 and TRBJ2-2; D is unresolved. V was shortened by 7 bases and J by 3 bases, with 15 bases between the two germline ends. The CDR3 is made up of 15 amino acids. Germline assignment: CDR1 SGHTA and CDR2 FQGNSA. CDR3: CASTFPQIYTGELFF. DNA of the CDR3: TGTGCCAGCACCTTCCCACAAATTTACACCGGGGAGCTGTTTTTT.